A single T cell receptor (beta chain) is shown here with its context. There is no known antigen for this receptor. There are no base qualities to consult, and no much larger clone falls within one base. CDR1 and CDR2 (SEHNR, FQNEAQ) derive from the germline V gene (reference sequence). A distance of 29 bases separates the germline ends of V and J, which lose 3 bases and 3 bases respectively. The CDR3 sequence holds 20 residues, the cysteine and phenylalanine included. Kept here is only the CDR3 DNA, which spans 60 bases and is read in frame from base 1. These data belong to a study of T-cell memory formation after mild COVID-19 (dated by TCRdb to about 2021). Turning to the overall study: TCR sequence clusters from the two donors were found to be largely donor specific. In two donors, T-cell clones that expanded and contracted after mild COVID-19 were followed by sequencing TCRalpha and TCRbeta repertoires longitudinally. Two young, previously healthy adult volunteers made up the cohort, one male and one female. What the research found in general, with its limitations: Clones that contracted from day 15 to 85 showed balanced CD4/CD8 phenotypes, whereas a second wave of clones that expanded from day 15 to 37 leaned towards CD4+. The detection of some responding clones in pre-infection memory suggests that pre-existing cross-reactive memory T cells joined the SARS-CoV-2 response. Only a couple of mild cases were covered by the study, and larger cohorts that include severe cases with pre-infection samples were considered necessary. SARS-CoV-2 specificity of the second-wave clones peaking on day 37 was not confirmed. Contracting CD4+ clones were found mainly in CM and EM memory subsets, while CD8+ clones were enriched in EMRA.

The data were produced on an Illumina NovaSeq 6000. Using 5'RACE with constant-segment primers, TCRalpha and TCRbeta cDNA libraries were constructed, with sample barcodes and unique molecular identifiers added in the process. RNA was extracted from every sample with Trizol reagent. Library amplification was performed in two PCR steps, and a second sample barcode and Illumina TruSeq adapters were introduced in the second step. Sequencing of libraries was performed on an Illumina NovaSeq with 2 x 150 bp paired-end reads. On the authors' methods: Reads were demultiplexed and collapsed into UMI-guided consensus sequences with migec v1.2.7. With mixcr v2.1.11, UMI consensuses were aligned to TRA and TRB V and J templates and assembled into clonotypes. A clonotype was counted as expanded or contracted only when both edgeR and NoisET called the clonotype significant, with the noise models trained on biological replicates. For edgeR calls, a false discovery rate-adjusted p below 0.01 and a log2 fold-change threshold of 1 were applied. As an exploratory analysis of dynamics, max-normalized trajectories of the 1000 most abundant clonotypes were examined with PCA combined with hierarchical clustering. The CD4 or CD8 phenotype of responding clones was assigned using the separately sequenced CD4+ and CD8+ repertoires. TCRdb took the public reads, trimmed them with fastp at Q25, ran MiXCR for clone calling and kept in-frame beta chains. Each CDR3 protein gets just one entry, which takes the most common genes and DNA from the rows behind it. The V and J calls were determined by TCRdb, not by the authors. In this sample the table shows roughly 400,000 distinct CDR3 sequences, 20% to 25% of which occur a single time. The ten largest clonotypes hold 8.8% of the sample.

Ficoll-Paque density gradient centrifugation was the method used to isolate PBMCs. This sequence was found in an adult woman who had mild COVID-19 (a few samples of this study predate the infection). The sample titles of this study are shuffled in the database, so cell type and time point are left out; the donor was told from shared clones. Here the chain combines TRBV7-9 and TRBJ2-5; the D gene may be TRBD1 or TRBD2, since each aligns over 5 bases. Input material: PBMCs or a T cell subset sorted from them (not recorded which). The DNA sequence follows: TGTGCCAGCAGCTTGGGGACCTCCGGGCCAGAGAAACCCGAAAAAGAGACCCAGTACTTC. This yields the protein CASSLGTSGPEKPEKETQYF. The reference TRBV7-9 and TRBJ2-5 proteins fill in what lies around the CDR3, so the full variable domain reads DTGVSQNPRHKITKRGQNVTFRCDPISEHNRLYWYRQTLGQGPEFLTYFQNEAQLEKSRLLSDRFSAERPKGSFSTLEIQRTEQGDSAMYLCASSLGTSGPEKPEKETQYFGPGTRLLVL.